Listed below are T cell receptor beta chains from one sample, sequenced in a study of blood T cell repertoires in COVID-19. Data came from immunoSEQ multiplex PCR; TCRdb stores just in-frame clones and leaves some out. The sample records 68,000 or so clones, roughly 80% being singletons. The sequencing input was peripheral blood. The receptors were sampled from a human donor in a cohort sampled during active COVID-19. Both conserved end residues are part of each CDR3. The D gene is left open where the match is weak. Some rows mark clone size as missing; the rest say once, few, many or name a class of expanded clone.

cdr3_aa cdr3_nt clone_size cdr3_length j_call v_call d_call
CASQPGTGGSTTRTFF TGCGCCAGCCAACCGGGGACAGGGGGCTCCACCACACGTACTTTCTTT . 16 TRBJ1-1 TRBV5-1 TRBD1
CASSLPRGDTDTQYF TGCGCCAGCAGCTTGCCGCGGGGGGACACAGATACGCAGTATTTT . 15 TRBJ2-3 TRBV5-1 TRBD2
CAWSRLAGEFNEQFF TGTGCCTGGAGTCGACTAGCGGGGGAATTCAATGAGCAGTTCTTC . 15 TRBJ2-1 TRBV30 TRBD2
CASSTRTGSNEKLFF TGCGCCAGCAGCACACGGACAGGATCTAATGAAAAACTGTTTTTT . 15 TRBJ1-4 TRBV4-3 TRBD1
CASSPWTGRHEQYF TGTGCCAGCAGCCCGTGGACAGGGAGACACGAGCAGTACTTC . 14 TRBJ2-7 TRBV6-2/TRBV6-3 TRBD1
CASSPRDQDRGNSPLHF TGTGCCAGCAGCCCTAGAGACCAGGACAGGGGCAATTCACCCCTCCACTTT . 17 TRBJ1-6 TRBV7-9 TRBD1
CASSSDWRGQETQYF TGTGCCAGCAGCTCCGACTGGAGGGGCCAAGAGACCCAGTACTTC . 15 TRBJ2-5 TRBV7-9 .
CASSLFRSGTEAFF TGTGCCAGCAGTTTGTTTCGGTCGGGAACTGAAGCTTTCTTT . 14 TRBJ1-1 TRBV27 .
CAWSVLSGRDNQPQHF TGTGCCTGGAGTGTACTTTCAGGAAGAGACAATCAGCCCCAGCATTTT . 16 TRBJ1-5 TRBV30 .
CASSLKTGGGRPQYF TGTGCCAGCAGCTTGAAAACCGGGGGCGGGAGACCCCAGTACTTC . 15 TRBJ2-5 TRBV7-2 .
CASSFPSQPQHF TGTGCCAGCAGCTTTCCCTCCCAGCCCCAGCATTTT . 12 TRBJ1-5 TRBV11-2 .
CASSLGTSVTQETQYF TGTGCCAGCAGCTTAGGGACTAGCGTCACCCAAGAGACCCAGTACTTC . 16 TRBJ2-5 TRBV11-2 TRBD2
CASSQAWSGGNTGELFF TGTGCCAGCTCCCAGGCCTGGAGCGGGGGGAACACCGGGGAGCTGTTTTTT . 17 TRBJ2-2 TRBV18 TRBD2
CASSYSDRGSYEQYF TGTGCCAGCAGTTACTCCGACAGGGGGAGCTACGAGCAGTACTTC . 15 TRBJ2-7 TRBV6-5 TRBD1
CASSLDWLAGGPRGNEQFF TGTGCCAGCAGCTTAGATTGGCTAGCGGGGGGGCCCCGAGGCAATGAGCAGTTCTTC . 19 TRBJ2-1 TRBV7-2 TRBD2
CAWTDGLTGEQYF TGTGCCTGGACCGACGGCCTGACGGGGGAGCAGTACTTC . 13 TRBJ2-7 TRBV30 .
CASSLGAGGYEQYF TGTGCCAGCAGTTTAGGGGCAGGGGGGTACGAGCAGTACTTC . 14 TRBJ2-7 TRBV28 .
CASSTPGTGNTEAFF TGTGCCAGCAGTACCCCCGGGACAGGAAACACTGAAGCTTTCTTT few 15 TRBJ1-1 TRBV28 TRBD1
CASSGQGSGNTIYF TGTGCCAGCAGCGGTCAGGGCTCTGGAAACACCATATATTTT . 14 TRBJ1-3 TRBV6-5 .
CASSHLFGRQGTFHEQYF TGTGCCAGCAGTCACCTGTTTGGTCGGCAGGGAACGTTTCACGAGCAGTACTTC . 18 TRBJ2-7 TRBV28 .
CASSSNRGETQYF TGTGCCAGCAGCTCGAACAGGGGAGAGACCCAGTACTTC . 13 TRBJ2-5 TRBV7-3 TRBD1
CASSEGTGILQETQYF TGTGCCAGCAGTGAGGGGACAGGGATCTTACAAGAGACCCAGTACTTC . 16 TRBJ2-5 TRBV7-9 TRBD1
CASSRNPSTLYGYTF TGTGCCAGCAGCCGCAATCCGTCGACACTCTATGGCTACACCTTC . 15 TRBJ1-2 TRBV7-3 .
CASSWTGGTGYTF TGTGCCAGCAGCTGGACAGGGGGCACGGGCTACACCTTC few 13 TRBJ1-2 TRBV5-4 TRBD1
CASSLDFSINQPQHF TGTGCCAGCAGCTTAGATTTTAGTATCAATCAGCCCCAGCATTTT . 15 TRBJ1-5 TRBV11-2 .
CASSPSGGSYNEQFF TGTGCCAGCAGCCCTAGCGGGGGTTCCTACAATGAGCAGTTCTTC . 15 TRBJ2-1 TRBV9 TRBD2
CAWSAGHGYNSPLHF TGTGCCTGGAGTGCAGGTCACGGCTATAATTCACCCCTCCACTTT . 15 TRBJ1-6 TRBV30 .
CAWSVDRGDNTGELFF TGTGCCTGGAGTGTAGACAGGGGCGACAACACCGGGGAGCTGTTTTTT . 16 TRBJ2-2 TRBV30 TRBD1
CASSQAPLGQVAEAFF TGCGCCAGCAGCCAAGCTCCTCTTGGACAGGTGGCTGAAGCTTTCTTT . 16 TRBJ1-1 TRBV4-3 TRBD1
CASSLFAGLDTEAFF TGTGCCAGCAGTTTGTTCGCGGGCCTCGACACTGAAGCTTTCTTT . 15 TRBJ1-1 TRBV27 .
CAWMEPGRGGLGYTF TGTGCCTGGATGGAACCGGGCCGGGGGGGGCTGGGCTACACCTTC . 15 TRBJ1-2 TRBV30 .
CASSQGTGNQPQHF TGTGCCAGCAGCCAAGGGACAGGTAATCAGCCCCAGCATTTT . 14 TRBJ1-5 TRBV3-1/TRBV3-2 TRBD1
CASSSEGANTEAFF TGCGCCAGCAGCTCGGAGGGTGCGAACACTGAAGCTTTCTTT . 14 TRBJ1-1 TRBV5-1 .
CASSSGTGLNNEQFF TGTGCCAGCAGCTCCGGGACAGGCCTTAACAATGAGCAGTTCTTC . 15 TRBJ2-1 TRBV7-3 TRBD1
CASRVPGQGGLNTEAFF TGTGCCAGCAGGGTCCCGGGACAGGGGGGTCTGAACACTGAAGCTTTCTTT . 17 TRBJ1-1 TRBV28 TRBD1
CASSGSGQGPRSYGYTF TGTGCCAGCAGTGGATCCGGACAGGGTCCGCGTTCCTATGGCTACACCTTC few 17 TRBJ1-2 TRBV6-6 TRBD1
CASSQGRGGANQETQYF TGTGCCAGCAGCCAAGGTCGCGGAGGGGCGAACCAAGAGACCCAGTACTTC . 17 TRBJ2-5 TRBV3-1/TRBV3-2 .
CASSFGTVGDGGTEAFF TGTGCCAGCAGCTTTGGGACTGTGGGGGATGGGGGAACTGAAGCTTTCTTT . 17 TRBJ1-1 TRBV11-3 .
CASSLGLADTGELFF TGTGCCAGCAGCCTGGGACTAGCGGACACCGGGGAGCTGTTTTTT . 15 TRBJ2-2 TRBV6-6 TRBD2
CASSDGTGPYNEQFF TGTGCCAGCAGCGATGGGACAGGACCTTACAATGAGCAGTTCTTC . 15 TRBJ2-1 TRBV9 TRBD1
CASSFSSGGWETQYF TGTGCCAGCAGTTTCTCTAGCGGGGGGTGGGAGACCCAGTACTTC . 15 TRBJ2-5 TRBV6-5 TRBD2
CASSRFVSSGEDYEQYF TGTGCCAGCAGCCGATTTGTTTCTAGCGGGGAGGACTACGAGCAGTACTTC . 17 TRBJ2-7 TRBV5-6 TRBD2
CASSQDRGREKLFF TGTGCCAGCAGCCAAGATCGGGGTCGGGAAAAACTGTTTTTT . 14 TRBJ1-4 TRBV4-2 .
CASTPGQRFDTQYF TGTGCCAGCACTCCGGGACAACGGTTTGATACGCAGTATTTT . 14 TRBJ2-3 TRBV7-2 .
CATSDPRDRGLGSTNEKLFF TGTGCCACCAGTGATCCCCGGGACAGGGGGTTGGGGTCAACTAATGAAAAACTGTTTTTT . 20 TRBJ1-4 TRBV24-1 TRBD1
CASSQAGTGNQETQYF TGTGCCAGCTCACAAGCCGGGACAGGGAACCAAGAGACCCAGTACTTC . 16 TRBJ2-5 TRBV18 TRBD1
CASSTDRGHNSPLHF TGTGCCAGTAGTACAGACAGGGGTCATAATTCACCCCTCCACTTT . 15 TRBJ1-6 TRBV19 TRBD1